This TCR beta chain came from a study of CD8 T cells in Susac syndrome (dated by TCRdb to about 2019). The study in broad terms: Repertoire sequencing was used to test whether CD8+ T cell activation and differentiation in Susac syndrome was antigen driven. CD8+ T cell repertoire clonality was compared between eleven to twelve healthy donors, around 14 Susac syndrome patients and approximately 15 multiple sclerosis patients. General conclusions and limits of the study: The TCR sequencing and HLA analysis was acknowledged to have included a relatively small number of individuals.

RNA was extracted using the RNeasy kit, and about 0.45 to 1 ug of the RNA was reverse transcribed with random hexamers. TCR beta CDR3 regions were amplified with the immunoSEQ multiplex PCR assay covering 54 Vbeta and 13 Jbeta segments. To correct PCR amplification bias, a synthetic template baseline was used for both primer optimization and computational correction. In the original analysis: Reads were assigned to V, D and J genes according to IMGT and analyzed in immunoSEQ Analyzer, with only productive sequences retained. Clonality was computed as one minus Shannon entropy normalized by log2 of the number of productive unique sequences. For each patient and control, public and private clones were evaluated among the 100 most prevalent clones. A clone was defined as Susac-specific if it was absent from the healthy and MS cohorts, from 1052 published viral clones and from other ImmuneACCESS disease sequences. Starting from the raw public reads, TCRdb applied fastp trimming at Q25, assembled clones with MiXCR and retained in-frame beta chains. Every distinct CDR3 protein forms one entry, paired with its most common genes and DNA. These V and J calls derive from TCRdb rather than the authors' analysis. Here the sample has 350,000 to 550,000 distinct CDR3 sequences; 75% to 90% occur a single time. The ten largest clones add up to approximately 0.11% of the sample.

Concerning this clonotype itself: Its antigen is not yet known. No much larger clone exists at a distance of one base, and base qualities are not known.

High-throughput TCR beta sequencing profiled peripheral blood CD8+ and CD4+ T cells from healthy donors, Susac syndrome patients and multiple sclerosis patients. The multiple sclerosis controls were treatment-naive patients who had stable or active relapsing-remitting disease and met the revised McDonald criteria. Bulk CD8+ and CD4+ T cells were purified by magnetic negative isolation, while CD8+ TEMRA cells were enriched using FACS. Blood was drawn into EDTA tubes, processed within 24 hours, and PBMCs were isolated by density gradient centrifugation. PBMCs intended for TCR sequencing were cryopreserved in liquid nitrogen and were subsequently thawed in a 37 degrees C water bath. The sorted or isolated CD4+, CD8+ and CD8+ TEMRA cells reached a purity of at least 90%. Including cysteine and phenylalanine, the CDR3 has 13 amino acids. Kept here is only the CDR3 DNA, which spans 39 bases and is read in frame from base 1. The germline V gene gives CDR1 as SQVTM and CDR2 as ANQGSEA. Germline trimming amounts to 6 bases on V and 4 bases on J, with 7 as the count of junction bases outside the gene matches.

The sequencing input was CD8+ T cells from PBMCs. The TCR sequence derives from a human donor with multiple sclerosis. Recombination joined TRBV29-1 with TRBJ1-2; TRBD1 matches 8 bases in the middle. The bases are TGCAGCGTGCACACAGGGGGTTTCTATGGCTACACCTTC. Its amino acids are CSVHTGGFYGYTF.